This T cell receptor beta chain was obtained from a study of T cell responses to AZD1222 COVID-19 vaccine. The CDR3 totals 16 residues. Between the trimmed V and J ends, which lost 0 bases and 3 bases, there was a span of 15 bases. Germline lookup yields CDR1 SGHRS and CDR2 YFSETQ. Libraries were prepared by immunoSEQ multiplex PCR; TCRdb keeps only in-frame clonotypes and omits some of them. The data show about 110,000 clones, approximately 89% seen once. This clonotype was obtained from an adult in good health. The rearrangement joins TRBV5-1 to TRBJ1-2; D call uncertain. The sequences come from peripheral blood, collected on day 0 of MenACWY control vaccination. CDR3 DNA: TGCGCCAGCAGCTTGGGAATGGGTGGCGAACACTATGGCTACACCTTC. Its protein product is CASSLGMGGEHYGYTF.